Listed here are 14 T cell receptor beta chains from one sample, sequenced in a study of blood T cells in healthy people across ages (dated by TCRdb to the mid-2010s). The library was made by 5' RACE. A second roughly 6 to 11 cycle PCR used a sample-barcoded 5' primer and a J-beta primer mix. In TCRdb, the public reads were trimmed at Q25 with fastp and aligned with MiXCR, with productive beta chains retained. Rows merge per CDR3 protein into single entries with the most common DNA and genes. The sample includes 1,800,000 or so distinct CDR3 sequences, with about 39% observed a single time. The top ten clonotypes cover 23% of the sample. The sample comprised blood. These receptors were taken from a human donor in good health.

This rearrangement joins TRBV4-2 to TRBJ2-5, with D perhaps being TRBD1 or TRBD2 (6 bases each). The CDR3 consists of 15 residues. Germline V gene data show CDR1 as LGHNA and CDR2 as YNFKEQ. V was shortened by 5 bases and J by 5 bases, with 18 bases between the two germline ends. The CDR3 DNA reads TGTGCCAGCAGCTACCAAGACACGGGGGCCGAGACCCAGTACTTC. This encodes CASSYQDTGAETQYF.

The sample holds a few counts of this clonotype. V is TRBV7-9 and J is TRBJ2-3; D is uncertain. Trimming cost V 7 bases and J 2 bases, with 7 bases left between them. Germline V gene data show CDR1 as SEHNR and CDR2 as FQNEAQ (reference sequence). The CDR3 extends over 12 amino acids. CDR3 loop: CASTRLTDTQYF. DNA of the CDR3: TGTGCCAGCACCCGTCTCACAGATACGCAGTATTTT.

The V gene is TRBV6-6, the J gene TRBJ2-1; D assignment may be TRBD1 or TRBD2 (5 bases each). V lost 6 bases and J lost 1, with 16 bases in between. Germline V gives CDR1 MNHNY, CDR2 SVGAGI (reference sequence). The CDR3 length is 16 residues. The CDR3 DNA follows: TGTGCCAGCAGCGGGACCGCCTCAGGGTCCTACAATGAGCAGTTCTTC. Translating it yields CASSGTASGSYNEQFF.

The chain uses TRBV5-4 and TRBJ2-1; weak D call: TRBD1 (5 bases). The CDR3 spans 15 residues. The germline V and J ends were trimmed by 2 bases and 5 bases, with 14 bases remaining between them. Germline assignment: CDR1 SGHNT and CDR2 YYREEE (reference sequence). CDR3 nucleotides: TGTGCCAGCAGCTTTGCTGGGGCTTTGGACAATGAGCAGTTCTTC. Amino acid sequence: CASSFAGALDNEQFF.

This clonotype appeared a few times. This chain connects TRBV7-2 to TRBJ2-7; D is perhaps TRBD1 (5 bases). The CDR3 totals 14 residues. Germline V gene lookup returns CDR1 SGHTA and CDR2 FQGNSA. Trimming pared 3 bases from V and 4 bases from J, leaving 13 bases between. The CDR3 bases are TGTGCCAGCAGCTTTCGGTTGAAGGGGTACGAGCAGTACTTC. Translating it yields CASSFRLKGYEQYF.

J is TRBJ1-2 and V is TRBV28, with D possibly TRBD1 on 6 matching bases. The ends were cut back, 10 bases at V and 2 bases at J, with 11 bases in the middle. Germline V gene sequence: CDR1 MDHEN, CDR2 SYDVKM. This CDR3 has 12 amino acids. CDR3: CATWTANYGYTF. CDR3 coding DNA: TGTGCCACCTGGACAGCAAACTATGGCTACACCTTC.

To note about this clonotype: One end of the junction varies from germline; a read error may be responsible. This chain links TRBV9 with TRBJ2-1; D is possibly TRBD2 (6 bases). The CDR3 covers 16 residues. Germline V gives CDR1 SGDLS, CDR2 YYNGEE. The CDR3 bases are TGTGTCAGCAGCGGACGAACTAGCTTGAGGGAGGATGAGCAGTTCTTC. It translates to CVSSGRTSLREDEQFF.

This clonotype was picked up a small number of times. The rearrangement joins TRBV7-9 to TRBJ1-5; the D gene is possibly TRBD1 (5 bases). V lost 5 bases, J lost 1 base, and 12 bases lay in between. This CDR3 region has 15 residues. CDR1 SEHNR and CDR2 FQNEAQ come from the germline V gene (reference sequence). The CDR3 region is CASSPDGGSNQPQHF. The CDR3 nucleotides read TGTGCCAGCAGCCCCGATGGGGGAAGCAATCAGCCCCAGCATTTT.

The rearrangement uses TRBV20-1 and TRBJ1-2, with a tentative D call TRBD1 (5 bases). This CDR3 has 11 residues. CDR1 and CDR2 (germline): DFQATT, SNEGSKA (reference sequence). The CDR3 is CSGTPNYGYTF. CDR3 in DNA: TGCAGCGGGACCCCTAACTATGGCTACACCTTC.

The rearrangement joins TRBV28 to TRBJ2-5; weak D call: TRBD1 (6 bases). The DNA matches TRBJ2-7 better at its end, which makes the J call doubtful. The germline V gene encodes CDR1 MDHEN and CDR2 SYDVKM. This CDR3 is built from 14 residues. CDR3 residues: CASSFGRGYHEQYF. CDR3 bases: TGTGCCAGCAGTTTCGGCAGGGGCTACCACGAGCAGTACTTC.

J is TRBJ1-4 and V is TRBV20-1; D possibly corresponds to TRBD1 (5 bases). The CDR3 has 15 amino acids. Trimming took 3 bases from V and 3 from J, leaving 14 bases between them. From germline, CDR1 is DFQATT and CDR2 SNEGSKA (reference sequence). This CDR3 reads CSARDTRISNEKLFF. The CDR3 DNA follows: TGCAGTGCTAGGGACACACGCATCTCTAATGAAAAACTGTTTTTT.

As concerns this clonotype: Compared with germline, one end of the junction differs, possibly owing to a read error. This rearrangement joins TRBV27 to TRBJ1-6; no definite D call. This CDR3 is built from 12 residues. In germline, CDR1 is MNHEY, CDR2 SMNVEV (reference sequence). The chain's CDR3 is CASGFPISPLHF. The DNA of the CDR3 is TGTGCCAGCGGTTTTCCGATTTCACCCCTCCACTTT.

This clonotype was observed a handful of times. The CDR3 nucleotides read TGCAGCGTTGTTTGGAGCGCTAACTATGGCTACACCTTC. This sequence encodes CSVVWSANYGYTF. The chain joins TRBV29-1 to TRBJ1-2; no reliable D call. CDR3 size: 13 residues. Germline V lookup: CDR1 SQVTM, CDR2 ANQGSEA. Trimming removed 4 bases at V and 0 bases at J, with 9 bases between.

The CDR3 bases are TGCAGTGCTATCCAGACAGGGAACTATGGCTACACCTTC. Protein sequence: CSAIQTGNYGYTF. The chain joins TRBV20-1 to TRBJ1-2, with TRBD1 matching 7 bases. J gave up 2 bases and V 4 bases, and 4 bases lay outside the gene matches. The germline CDR1 and CDR2 sequences are DFQATT and SNEGSKA (reference sequence). This CDR3 is built from 13 residues.